Listed here are 12 T cell receptor beta chains from one sample, sequenced in a study of T cell responses to AZD1222 COVID-19 vaccine. The method was immunoSEQ multiplex PCR; TCRdb's version includes in-frame clones alone and lacks a portion of them. The table has roughly 120,000 clones, roughly 93% seen once. The sample consisted of peripheral blood, taken on day 0 of AZD1222 vaccination. The receptors derive from an adult in good health.

The chain employs TRBV5-6 and TRBJ1-2; 9 bases align to TRBD1. The CDR3 is made up of 14 amino acids. The junction had 5 bases not matched to a gene; V was cut back by 3 bases and J by 5 bases. CDR1 SGHDT and CDR2 YYEEEE come from the germline V gene. Written as DNA, the CDR3 is TGTGCCAGCAGCTGGGGACAGGGACTTTATGGCTACACCTTC. It codes for CASSWGQGLYGYTF. The complete variable domain, with remaining parts taken from reference TRBV5-6 and TRBJ1-2, reads DAGVTQSPTHLIKTRGQQVTLRCSPKSGHDTVSWYQQALGQGPQFIFQYYEEEERQRGNFPDRFSGHQFPNYSSELNVNALLLGDSALYLCASSWGQGLYGYTFGSGTRLTVV.

Here the CDR3 reads CASSLRSRGAFATNEKLFF. CDR3 nucleotides: TGTGCCAGCAGCTTAAGGAGCAGGGGCGCTTTTGCAACTAATGAAAAACTGTTTTTT. The V and J genes are TRBV7-2 and TRBJ1-4; D possibly corresponds to TRBD1 (6 bases). V lost 2 bases and J 0 bases, leaving 19 bases between the germline ends. The CDR3 runs 19 residues. Germline CDR1 SGHTA, CDR2 FQGNSA.

The rearrangement links TRBV5-5 to TRBJ2-7; 7 positions agree with TRBD1. V was clipped by 5 bases and J by 2 bases; unmatched bases: 7. In germline, CDR1 is SGHKS, CDR2 YYEKEE (reference sequence). There are 14 residues in the CDR3. CDR3: CASSNDRAPYEQYF. The CDR3, as DNA: TGTGCCAGCAGTAACGACAGGGCACCCTACGAGCAGTACTTC.

J is TRBJ2-7 and V is TRBV21-1; TRBD1, the table's D call, was not compared with the DNA. TRBV21-1 is a recognized pseudogene. The CDR3 is made up of 16 amino acids. The CDR3 region has the DNA TGTGCCAGCAGCAAAGATCGGACAGAACCTTCCTACGAGCAGTACTTC. Translating gives CASSKDRTEPSYEQYF.

The chain is built from TRBV9 and TRBJ2-7; D remains ambiguous. Germline CDR1 SGDLS, CDR2 YYNGEE. Trimming took off 0 bases at V and 2 bases at J, with 9 bases between the two ends. The CDR3 contains 14 residues. CDR3 DNA sequence: TGTGCCAGCAGCGTAGGCTCCGAGACCTACGAGCAGTACTTC. Protein product: CASSVGSETYEQYF.

The V and J genes are TRBV6-5 and TRBJ2-7; D could derive from TRBD1 or TRBD2 (5 bases each). V was clipped by 7 bases and J by 7 bases, with 23 bases between them. In germline, CDR1 is MNHEY, CDR2 SVGAGI. The CDR3 is 15 amino acids. CDR3 sequence: CASTSADPGTGEQYF. The CDR3 bases are TGTGCCAGCACCTCCGCGGATCCAGGGACGGGGGAGCAGTACTTC.

The rearrangement links TRBV5-1 to TRBJ2-7, with 10 nucleotides matching TRBD2. V was pared by 4 bases and J by 0 bases, with 19 bases of the junction left unmatched. Germline CDR1 is SGHRS and CDR2 is YFSETQ. There are 20 residues in the CDR3. This CDR3 is CASSGQGAPSGRSSSYEQYF. CDR3 in DNA: TGCGCCAGCAGCGGGCAGGGGGCGCCTAGCGGGAGATCGAGCTCCTACGAGCAGTACTTC.

V is TRBV19 and J is TRBJ1-2, with TRBD1 as a possible D gene (5 bases). Trimming took 3 bases from V and 7 from J, leaving 12 bases between them. Germline V gene lookup returns CDR1 LNHDA and CDR2 SQIVND (reference sequence). The CDR3 totals 13 residues. The CDR3 loop is CASSIDSMSGYTF. The CDR3 bases are TGTGCCAGTAGTATCGACAGTATGAGTGGCTACACCTTC.

This chain links TRBV7-6 with TRBJ2-2; D is possibly TRBD2 (6 bases). Germline V lookup: CDR1 SGHVS, CDR2 FNYEAQ. The CDR3 has 16 amino acids. The V end lost 5 bases, the J end lost 0 bases, and 13 bases lay between the germline ends. For the CDR3, the DNA is TGTGCCAGCAGCCCTACGGGACTTTCGAACACCGGGGAGCTGTTTTTT. This codes for CASSPTGLSNTGELFF.

This chain links TRBV5-6 with TRBJ1-3; a possible D gene is TRBD1 (5 bases). The CDR3 covers 13 residues. The V gene lost 3 bases and the J gene lost 2 bases, with 6 bases spanning the gap. Germline assignment: CDR1 SGHDT and CDR2 YYEEEE. The CDR3 coding sequence is TGTGCCAGCAGCTGGGACGCTGGAAACACCATATATTTT. This gives the protein CASSWDAGNTIYF.

A single count supports this clone. The genes are TRBV28 and TRBJ2-3; no clear D. The CDR3 totals 16 residues. Germline lookup yields CDR1 MDHEN and CDR2 SYDVKM. Deletions cut 4 bases from V and 3 bases from J, with 17 bases between. In DNA, the CDR3 is TGTGCCAGCAGTTCCTACCCTCTAGAACGGACAGATACGCAGTATTTT. Translated: CASSSYPLERTDTQYF.

The V and J genes are TRBV5-6 and TRBJ1-1, with D possibly being TRBD1 (6 bases). The germline CDR1 and CDR2 sequences are SGHDT and YYEEEE. The CDR3 length is 14 residues. Trimming removed 4 bases from V and 4 bases from J, with 14 bases in between. CDR3 amino acids: CASSPGQGGTEAFF. CDR3 bases: TGTGCCAGCAGCCCGGGACAAGGGGGCACTGAAGCTTTCTTT.